The 7 T cell receptor beta chains below come from one sample, sequenced in a study of OX40 agonist ivuxolimab in advanced cancers. Assay: immunoSEQ multiplex PCR; the TCRdb copy retains only in-frame clones and omits some. The sample has around 72,000 clones, approximately 92% seen once. Here the sequenced sample was CD4+ or CD8+ T cells sorted from blood, taken in a trial of the OX40 agonist ivuxolimab. The source of these receptors is an adult with an advanced solid tumor such as melanoma, head and neck, liver or kidney cancer.

The rearrangement uses TRBV6-1 and TRBJ1-5; D is unclear. Germline CDR1 MNHNS, CDR2 SASEGT. This CDR3 spans 14 amino acids. The germline V and J ends were trimmed by 0 bases and 1 base, with 4 bases remaining between them. CDR3 nucleotide sequence: TGTGCCAGCAGTGAAGCCAGAAGCAATCAGCCCCAGCATTTT. Amino acid sequence: CASSEARSNQPQHF.

J is TRBJ2-3 and V is TRBV4-2; D unclear. This CDR3 is 16 amino acids long. Germline V lookup: CDR1 LGHNA, CDR2 YNFKEQ. V was trimmed by 1 base and J by 3 bases, leaving 14 bases between them. CDR3 coding DNA: TGTGCCAGCAGCCAAGGGGGTGGTGGGTGGACAGATACGCAGTATTTT. It yields the protein CASSQGGGGWTDTQYF.

The V and J genes are TRBV25-1 and TRBJ1-1; D is possibly TRBD1 (6 bases). Germline values: CDR1 MGHDK, CDR2 SYGVNS. The length of the CDR3 is 14 residues. V was trimmed by 2 bases and J by 5 bases, leaving 12 bases between them. CDR3 loop: CASSEQGHGTEAFF. CDR3 coding DNA: TGTGCCAGCAGTGAACAGGGGCATGGGACTGAAGCTTTCTTT.

The genes are TRBV2 and TRBJ2-1; 9 nucleotides match TRBD2. This CDR3 region has 16 residues. Trimming cost V 5 bases and J 10 bases; bases outside gene matches: 15. The V gene's germline CDR1 is SNHLY and CDR2 FYNNEI. This CDR3 reads CASSPAARGGHTEQFF. The DNA of the CDR3 is TGTGCCAGCAGTCCCGCCGCGCGGGGGGGCCATACGGAGCAGTTCTTC.

This chain's CDR3 is CASSLQGTNTGELFF. The CDR3 nucleotides are TGTGCCAGCAGCTTACAAGGGACGAACACCGGGGAGCTGTTTTTT. The genes are TRBV7-2 and TRBJ2-2; D is ambiguous. Trimming stripped 2 bases from V and 0 bases from J, with 7 bases between. Germline V lookup: CDR1 SGHTA, CDR2 FQGNSA. The CDR3 is 15 residues long.

This chain links TRBV15 with TRBJ2-1; 11 bases are shared with TRBD2. The CDR3 runs 16 residues. Germline assignment: CDR1 LNHNV and CDR2 YYDKDF (reference sequence). J gave up 7 bases and V 3 bases, and 8 bases lay outside the gene matches. The CDR3 spells CATSSVTSGTSNEQFF. In DNA, the CDR3 is TGTGCCACCAGCAGCGTGACTAGCGGGACGAGTAATGAGCAGTTCTTC.

The chain has TRBV6-5 and TRBJ2-7, with TRBD2 identical over 10 bases. CDR3 length: 13 residues. Germline CDR1 and CDR2: MNHEY and SVGAGI. J gave up 12 bases and V 5 bases, and 10 bases lay outside the gene matches. CDR3 sequence: CASSEESSGSLYF. The CDR3 region has the DNA TGTGCCAGCAGTGAAGAGTCTAGCGGGAGCCTGTACTTC.